Below are 30 T cell receptor beta chains sequenced from a single sample in a study of CD4+ T cells in melanoma. The protocol was immunoSEQ multiplex PCR, while the TCRdb copy is restricted to in-frame clones and leaves out a portion. The sample includes roughly 110,000 clones, about 92% of them seen just once. Sequenced: peripheral blood. The receptors were sampled from a human donor with melanoma.

This clone was counted once. The chain links TRBV28 to TRBJ1-2, with TRBD1 identical over 9 bases. There are 15 residues in the CDR3. Unmatched junction bases numbered 6, after V lost 3 bases and J lost 4 bases. Germline V gene data show CDR1 as MDHEN and CDR2 as SYDVKM. The CDR3 here is CASSFGDRGVYGYTF. DNA for the CDR3: TGTGCCAGCAGTTTTGGCGACAGGGGGGTCTATGGCTACACCTTC.

The chain has TRBV4-3 and TRBJ1-1; D gene ambiguous. The V end was cut by 4 bases, the J end by 1 base, with 7 bases between. CDR3 size: 13 residues. Germline values: CDR1 LGHNA, CDR2 YSLEER. The DNA for the CDR3 is TGCGCCAGCAGCCTGGGGAAGAACACTGAAGCTTTCTTT. This encodes CASSLGKNTEAFF.

This chain joins TRBV14 and TRBJ1-3; no definite D call. V was clipped by 3 bases and J by 0 bases, with 6 bases between them. CDR3 length equals 14 residues. CDR1 and CDR2 (germline): SGHDN, FVKESK. CDR3: CASSHTASGNTIYF. The CDR3 DNA is TGTGCCAGCAGCCACACAGCCTCTGGAAACACCATATATTTT.

V and J are TRBV27 and TRBJ1-1; no clear D gene. With 6 bases removed from V and 0 bases from J, the gap between germline ends came to 11 bases. This CDR3 has 14 amino acids. Germline V CDR1 and CDR2: MNHEY, SMNVEV (reference sequence). The CDR3 region has the DNA TGTGCCAGCAGCTACGGGCCTTTGAACACTGAAGCTTTCTTT. It specifies CASSYGPLNTEAFF.

The rearrangement joins TRBV2 to TRBJ2-5; 9 bases are a match to TRBD1. The germline gives CDR1 SNHLY, CDR2 FYNNEI. Trimming took 0 bases from V and 5 from J; bases not matched to a gene: 7. This CDR3 contains 16 residues. CDR3 protein: CASSEALRGTGETQYF. In nucleotides, the CDR3 is TGTGCCAGCAGTGAAGCGCTACGAGGGACAGGGGAGACCCAGTACTTC.

This rearrangement joins TRBV4-3 to TRBJ1-4; 10 bases match TRBD1. V trimming: 0 bases; J trimming: 7 bases; junction bases outside the gene matches: 5. The CDR3 is 16 amino acids. Germline CDR1 reads LGHNA; CDR2 reads YSLEER. CDR3 amino acids: CASSQDRGTGVEKLFF. In nucleotides, the CDR3 is TGCGCCAGCAGCCAAGATCGTGGGACAGGGGTTGAAAAACTGTTTTTT.

The CDR3 sequence: CASSSGLAGADEQYF. The CDR3 coding sequence is TGTGCCAGCAGCTCGGGACTAGCGGGAGCAGACGAGCAGTACTTC. This sequence joins TRBV4-2 and TRBJ2-7, with 14 bases matching TRBD2. The J segment lost 5 bases and the V segment lost 5 bases, leaving 5 bases of the junction unmatched. CDR3 length equals 15 residues. Germline assignment: CDR1 LGHNA and CDR2 YNFKEQ.

The V gene is TRBV7-2, the J gene TRBJ1-2; TRBD1 matches at 8 bases. The V and J ends lost 6 bases and 2 bases, in that order; junction bases with no gene match: 11. The CDR3 is 16 residues long. CDR1 and CDR2 (germline): SGHTA, FQGNSA. This CDR3 is CASSPSRGLRNYGYTF. CDR3 nucleotides: TGTGCCAGCAGTCCCTCCAGGGGGCTCAGGAACTATGGCTACACCTTC.

The chain is built from TRBV4-2 and TRBJ2-5; no clear D gene. Germline CDR1 LGHNA, CDR2 YNFKEQ. V lost 3 bases to trimming and J lost 5 bases, with 10 bases between them. The CDR3 totals 13 residues. The CDR3 sequence: CASSQVGTETQYF. The DNA of the CDR3 is TGTGCCAGCAGCCAGGTGGGCACGGAGACCCAGTACTTC.

The chain couples TRBV27 to TRBJ2-7; D remains ambiguous. V lost 1 base and J lost 2, with 9 bases in between. The germline CDR1 and CDR2 sequences are MNHEY and SMNVEV (reference sequence). The CDR3 is 14 amino acids. This CDR3 reads CASSLFGKTYEQYF. The CDR3 bases are TGTGCCAGCAGTTTATTCGGAAAAACCTACGAGCAGTACTTC.

This chain connects TRBV21-1 to TRBJ2-4; TRBD2, as called in the table, went unchecked against the DNA. TRBV21-1 is termed a pseudogene. This CDR3 region has 19 residues. The CDR3 protein is CASSKGKGLANRAKNIQYF. The CDR3 coding sequence is TGTGCCAGCAGCAAAGGAAAGGGACTAGCGAATAGGGCCAAAAACATTCAGTACTTC.

The rearrangement links TRBV13 to TRBJ2-2; a possible D gene is TRBD1 (7 bases). V lost 7 bases and J 6 bases, leaving 18 bases between the germline ends. CDR3 length: 15 amino acids. Germline CDR1 PRHDT, CDR2 FYEKMQ (reference sequence). The CDR3 loop is CASTPVGGGSGELFF. CDR3 bases: TGTGCCAGCACCCCGGTTGGAGGGGGCTCCGGGGAGCTGTTTTTT. Combining the CDR3 with reference TRBV13 and TRBJ2-2 gives the whole variable domain AAGVIQSPRHLIKEKRETATLKCYPIPRHDTVYWYQQGPGQDPQFLISFYEKMQSDKGSIPDRFSAQQFSDYHSELNMSSLELGDSALYFCASTPVGGGSGELFFGEGSRLTVL.

V usage is TRBV5-1 and J usage is TRBJ1-4, with 7 bases identical to TRBD1. Germline V CDR1 and CDR2: SGHRS, YFSETQ. V lost 4 bases and J lost 5; bases outside the gene matches: 5. This CDR3 is 14 amino acids long. The CDR3 DNA sequence: TGCGCCAGCAGCCCGGGACAGATAAATGAAAAACTGTTTTTT. Protein product: CASSPGQINEKLFF.

This clone was seen just once. The chain is built from TRBV7-2 and TRBJ2-5; 8 bases fit TRBD2. The germline V gene has CDR1 SGHTA and CDR2 FQGNSA. The CDR3 runs 16 residues. The V gene end was trimmed by 0 bases and the J gene end by 6 bases; junction bases not matched to a gene: 9. The CDR3 bases are TGTGCCAGCAGCTTAGCGACTAGCGTAGCGTGGAAGACCCAGTACTTC. Its translation is CASSLATSVAWKTQYF. The variable domain in full, with the rest retrieved from reference TRBV7-2 and TRBJ2-5, is GAGVSQSPSNKVTEKGKDVELRCDPISGHTALYWYRQSLGQGLEFLIYFQGNSAPDKSGLPSDRFSAERTGGSVSTLTIQRTQQEDSAVYLCASSLATSVAWKTQYFGPGTRLLVL.

The chain employs TRBV12-5 and TRBJ2-1, with 11 bases matching TRBD2. The CDR3 runs to 17 residues. The V gene's germline CDR1 is LGHNT and CDR2 FRNRAP. Unmatched junction bases numbered 5, after V lost 1 base and J lost 3 bases. CDR3 in amino acids: CASGLDATSGGYNEQFF. In nucleotides, the CDR3 is TGTGCTAGTGGTTTGGACGCTACTAGCGGGGGCTACAATGAGCAGTTCTTC. Full variable domain (outside the CDR3, taken from reference TRBV12-5 and TRBJ2-1): DARVTQTPRHKVTEMGQEVTMRCQPILGHNTVFWYRQTMMQGLELLAYFRNRAPLDDSGMPKDRFSAEMPDATLATLKIQPSEPRDSAVYFCASGLDATSGGYNEQFFGPGTRLTVL.

V and J are TRBV7-9 and TRBJ2-2; D may be TRBD1 (6 bases). Trimming took 5 bases from V and 1 from J, leaving 8 bases between them. The CDR3 is 14 amino acids. The V gene's germline CDR1 is SEHNR and CDR2 FQNEAQ (reference sequence). This chain's CDR3 is CASSEDRNTGELFF. As DNA, the CDR3 is TGTGCCAGCAGCGAGGACAGGAACACCGGGGAGCTGTTTTTT.

The rearrangement joins TRBV28 to TRBJ1-1, with D unclear. V was trimmed by 5 bases and J by 10 bases, leaving 17 bases between them. Germline V gives CDR1 MDHEN, CDR2 SYDVKM. The CDR3 extends over 13 amino acids. CDR3 DNA: TGTGCCAGCAGTCTCCAAGGACCCAAGGTAGCTTTCTTT. Encoded protein: CASSLQGPKVAFF. Combining the CDR3 with reference TRBV28 and TRBJ1-1 gives the whole variable domain DVKVTQSSRYLVKRTGEKVFLECVQDMDHENMFWYRQDPGLGLRLIYFSYDVKMKEKGDIPEGYSVSREKKERFSLILESASTNQTSMYLCASSLQGPKVAFFGQGTRLTVV.

This clone occurred once. The V call is TRBV6-5, the J call TRBJ1-2; TRBD1 is a possible D gene (6 bases). The CDR3 length is 11 residues. Trimming stripped 2 bases from V and 10 bases from J, with 8 bases between. CDR1 is MNHEY, CDR2 SVGAGI, per germline. In nucleotides, the CDR3 is TGTGCCAGCAGTTACGGGACACACTACACCTTC. Translating it yields CASSYGTHYTF.

The J gene is TRBJ2-1, the V gene TRBV6-1; D perhaps matches TRBD1 (6 bases). From germline, CDR1 is MNHNS and CDR2 SASEGT. Trimming cost V 7 bases and J 4 bases, with 14 bases left between them. This CDR3 spans 14 amino acids. CDR3 DNA: TGTGCCAGCACTTTAGGGGGAGCGTACAATGAGCAGTTCTTC. It codes for CASTLGGAYNEQFF.

This chain joins TRBV4-3 and TRBJ2-2, with a weak D call TRBD1 (6 bases). Trimming took off 4 bases at V and 7 bases at J, with 16 bases between the two ends. CDR3 length: 15 residues. CDR1 and CDR2 from the germline V gene are LGHNA and YSLEER. CDR3 DNA: TGCGCCAGCAGCCCAAGCTGGGTAGGGGGCGGGGAGCTGTTTTTT. Its translation: CASSPSWVGGGELFF.

The CDR3 sequence is CASILRGVGSYNEQFF. The CDR3 coding sequence is TGTGCCAGCATCCTTCGGGGGGTTGGGTCCTACAATGAGCAGTTCTTC. The rearrangement links TRBV5-6 to TRBJ2-1, with 7 positions matching TRBD2. This CDR3 spans 16 amino acids. CDR1 is SGHDT and CDR2 is YYEEEE in the germline V gene. V trimming: 6 bases; J trimming: 1 base; junction bases outside the gene matches: 10.

This sequence joins TRBV5-3 and TRBJ2-1; D is uncertain. TRBV5-3 is assigned to the ORF class and has an uncertain function. This CDR3 contains 14 residues. The ends were cut back, 4 bases at V and 5 bases at J, with 13 bases in the middle. The CDR3 DNA follows: TGTGCCAGAAGCGAACTGACGGACCACAATGAGCAGTTCTTC. Translating it yields CARSELTDHNEQFF.

The chain recombines TRBV7-2 with TRBJ1-3, with D perhaps matching TRBD1 (6 bases). The ends were cut back, 5 bases at V and 0 bases at J, with 14 bases in the middle. The CDR3 covers 16 residues. Germline V gene sequence: CDR1 SGHTA, CDR2 FQGNSA. The CDR3 here is CASSQRGHVSGNTIYF. CDR3 sequence (DNA): TGTGCCAGCAGCCAGCGGGGACATGTCTCTGGAAACACCATATATTTT.

V usage is TRBV28 and J usage is TRBJ1-5; 9 positions match TRBD1. Per the germline V gene, CDR1 is MDHEN and CDR2 is SYDVKM. The CDR3 covers 16 residues. Trimming cost V 6 bases and J 5 bases; bases outside gene matches: 11. CDR3 protein: CASRKQGAGGHQPQHF. The DNA for the CDR3 is TGTGCCAGCAGGAAACAGGGGGCAGGGGGGCATCAGCCCCAGCATTTT.

The chain carries TRBV6-6 and TRBJ2-2; 11 bases map to TRBD2. CDR1 and CDR2 from the germline V gene are MNHNY and SVGAGI (reference sequence). This CDR3 has 16 residues. V shed 6 bases and J 5 bases; nucleotides not matched to a gene: 8. The DNA of the CDR3 is TGTGCCAGCAGCCGAACTAGCGGGAGAAATACCGGGGAGCTGTTTTTT. Translated, it gives CASSRTSGRNTGELFF.

This clone was recorded only once. The V and J genes are TRBV15 and TRBJ2-1; the D gene is possibly TRBD2 (6 bases). Germline V lookup: CDR1 LNHNV, CDR2 YYDKDF (reference sequence). The ends were cut back, 6 bases at V and 0 bases at J, with 9 bases in the middle. There are 14 residues in the CDR3. The CDR3 loop reads CATRRESSYNEQFF. The CDR3 bases are TGTGCCACCAGACGGGAGAGCTCCTACAATGAGCAGTTCTTC.

This chain links TRBV7-2 with TRBJ2-1, with a tentative D call TRBD2 (9 bases). V was clipped by 3 bases and J by 4 bases, with 25 bases between them. The CDR3 totals 19 residues. Germline CDR1 SGHTA, CDR2 FQGNSA. The CDR3 nucleotides are TGTGCCAGCAGCTTTAGGACAGGGAGAAGCGGGAGGATTTACAATGAGCAGTTCTTC. Its translation: CASSFRTGRSGRIYNEQFF.

The CDR3 region has the DNA TGTGCCAGCAGCCCACCAACAGCGGCTTCTAGCGGACGGCAGTTCTTC. It codes for CASSPPTAASSGRQFF. This sequence joins TRBV7-2 and TRBJ2-1; TRBD2 aligns across 7 bases. The junction had 19 bases not matched to a gene; V was cut back by 5 bases and J by 12 bases. Germline CDR1 is SGHTA and CDR2 is FQGNSA. This CDR3 comprises 16 residues. Filled out from reference TRBV7-2 and TRBJ2-1, the complete variable domain reads GAGVSQSPSNKVTEKGKDVELRCDPISGHTALYWYRQSLGQGLEFLIYFQGNSAPDKSGLPSDRFSAERTGGSVSTLTIQRTQQEDSAVYLCASSPPTAASSGRQFFGPGTRLTVL.

This sequence joins TRBV7-2 and TRBJ2-2; 12 bases line up with TRBD2. J was trimmed by 6 bases and V by 5 bases; bases with no gene match: 7. The CDR3 has 16 amino acids. Germline loops: CDR1 SGHTA, CDR2 FQGNSA. The CDR3 nucleotides read TGTGCCAGCAGCCCAATCGCTAGCGGGAGGGCCGGGGAGCTGTTTTTT. It specifies CASSPIASGRAGELFF. Based on the CDR3 plus reference TRBV7-2 and TRBJ2-2, the full variable domain is GAGVSQSPSNKVTEKGKDVELRCDPISGHTALYWYRQSLGQGLEFLIYFQGNSAPDKSGLPSDRFSAERTGGSVSTLTIQRTQQEDSAVYLCASSPIASGRAGELFFGEGSRLTVL.

Here the CDR3 reads CASSPNRGNQPQHF. The CDR3 DNA reads as TGTGCCAGCTCACCTAACAGGGGGAATCAGCCCCAGCATTTT. The rearrangement joins TRBV18 to TRBJ1-5, with 8 bases aligning to TRBD1. J was trimmed by 4 bases and V by 3 bases; bases with no gene match: 2. Per germline, CDR1 KGHSH and CDR2 LQKENI. This CDR3 comprises 14 residues. The variable domain in full, completed from reference TRBV18 and TRBJ1-5, reads NAGVMQNPRHLVRRRGQEARLRCSPMKGHSHVYWYRQLPEEGLKFMVYLQKENIIDESGMPKERFSAEFPKEGPSILRIQQVVRGDSAAYFCASSPNRGNQPQHFGDGTRLSIL.